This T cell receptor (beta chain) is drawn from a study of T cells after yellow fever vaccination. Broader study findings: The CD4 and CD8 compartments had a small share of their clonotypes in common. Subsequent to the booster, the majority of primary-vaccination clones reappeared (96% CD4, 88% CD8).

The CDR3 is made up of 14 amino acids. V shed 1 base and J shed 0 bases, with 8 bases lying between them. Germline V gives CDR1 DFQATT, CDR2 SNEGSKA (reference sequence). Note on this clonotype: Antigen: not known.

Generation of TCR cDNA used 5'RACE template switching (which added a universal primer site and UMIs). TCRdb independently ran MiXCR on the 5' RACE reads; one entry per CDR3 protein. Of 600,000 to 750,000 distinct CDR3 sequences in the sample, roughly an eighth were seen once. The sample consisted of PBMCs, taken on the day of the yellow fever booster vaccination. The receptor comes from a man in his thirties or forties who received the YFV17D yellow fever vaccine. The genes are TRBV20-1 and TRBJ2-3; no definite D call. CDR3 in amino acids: CSARGLGSTDTQYF. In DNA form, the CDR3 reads TGCAGTGCTAGAGGGTTGGGAAGCACAGATACGCAGTATTTT.